The 16 T cell receptor beta chains below all came from one sample that was sequenced in a study of T-cell reconstitution after alpha-beta-depleted transplantation in children. Unique molecular identifiers were incorporated into the prepared TCRbeta library. TCRdb ran MiXCR on the PCR reads and lists one entry per CDR3 protein. There are hundreds of thousands of distinct CDR3 sequences in the sample; over 20% occur only once, and about 2.8% lies in the top ten. Sequenced material: PBMCs, taken before TCRalphabeta/CD19-depleted stem cell transplant. The source is a girl aged 2 to 10 with Fanconi anemia, due to receive a stem cell transplant.

This clonotype was found many times. The chain couples TRBV29-1 to TRBJ1-4; D not resolved. This CDR3 has 14 amino acids. The germline V gene encodes CDR1 SQVTM and CDR2 ANQGSEA. Between the trimmed V and J ends, which lost 7 bases and 7 bases, there was a span of 19 bases. CDR3 in amino acids: CSAAPGGEGEKLFF. CDR3 DNA sequence: TGCAGCGCGGCCCCGGGTGGGGAAGGTGAAAAACTGTTTTTT. The whole variable domain, filled in from reference TRBV29-1 and TRBJ1-4, reads SAVISQKPSRDICQRGTSLTIQCQVDSQVTMMFWYRQQPGQSLTLIATANQGSEATYESGFVIDKFPISRPNLTFSTLTVSNMSPEDSSIYLCSAAPGGEGEKLFFGSGTQLSVL.

The chain joins TRBV12-3 or TRBV12-4 to TRBJ2-2; 10 bases map to TRBD2. This CDR3 has 19 amino acids. Trimming took 5 bases from V and 4 from J; bases not matched to a gene: 16. CDR3 amino acids: CASSHQQTSGPSSTGELFF. DNA of the CDR3: TGTGCCAGCAGTCATCAGCAGACTAGCGGGCCTTCTAGCACCGGGGAGCTGTTTTTT.

Ten or more counts support this clonotype. J is TRBJ2-1 and V is TRBV29-1, with D maybe TRBD2 (5 bases). V lost 1 base to trimming and J lost 5 bases, with 12 bases between them. Germline values: CDR1 SQVTM, CDR2 ANQGSEA. The CDR3 extends over 14 amino acids. CDR3 sequence: CSVEAGKFDNEQFF. DNA for the CDR3: TGCAGCGTTGAAGCCGGGAAGTTTGACAATGAGCAGTTCTTC.

This clonotype was observed at least ten times. This chain connects TRBV3-2 to TRBJ2-1; the D segment call TRBD2 is taken from the table without a DNA check. TRBV3-2 is noted as a pseudogene. The CDR3 loop spans 20 amino acids. CDR3 region: CASSLRLAGASLTLTFEQFF. The CDR3 DNA is TGTGCCAGCAGCCTCCGGCTAGCGGGGGCCTCTCTAACATTGACCTTTGAGCAGTTCTTC.

This clonotype was detected ten times or more. V and J are TRBV20-1 and TRBJ2-3; 10 positions agree with TRBD2. The CDR3 sequence is 17 residues long. The germline V gene has CDR1 DFQATT and CDR2 SNEGSKA (reference sequence). Trimming took 6 bases from V and 6 from J; bases not matched to a gene: 18. The chain's CDR3 is CSAAGTSAKEPEDTQYF. CDR3 DNA sequence: TGCAGTGCCGCCGGGACTAGCGCGAAGGAACCTGAGGATACGCAGTATTTT.

The chain couples TRBV6-5 to TRBJ2-4, with TRBD1 matching 8 bases. V lost 2 bases and J lost 2; bases outside the gene matches: 11. Germline V gene sequence: CDR1 MNHEY, CDR2 SVGAGI. This CDR3 has 18 residues. The CDR3 loop reads CASSYLLVGQGTKNIQYF. The DNA for the CDR3 is TGTGCCAGCAGTTACCTACTCGTAGGACAGGGAACCAAAAACATTCAGTACTTC.

The chain uses TRBV5-4 and TRBJ2-2; TRBD2 agrees at 13 bases. Per the germline V gene, CDR1 is SGHNT and CDR2 is YYREEE (reference sequence). The V gene end was trimmed by 4 bases and the J gene end by 1 base; junction bases not matched to a gene: 13. The CDR3 runs 20 residues. The CDR3 bases are TGTGCCAGCAGCCTTGGACTAGCGGGGGACCTGGCGTGGAACACCGGGGAGCTGTTTTTT. It yields the protein CASSLGLAGDLAWNTGELFF.

The chain recombines TRBV28 with TRBJ2-6, with a weak D call TRBD1 (7 bases). Trimming took off 5 bases at V and 0 bases at J, with 14 bases between the two ends. The CDR3 loop spans 17 amino acids. Germline CDR1 and CDR2: MDHEN and SYDVKM. CDR3 protein: CASSRDREDSGANVLTF. CDR3 coding DNA: TGTGCCAGCAGTCGCGACAGGGAGGACTCTGGGGCCAACGTCCTGACTTTC.

The table lists this clonotype with many counts. The rearrangement joins TRBV12-3 or TRBV12-4 to TRBJ1-5, with D tentatively TRBD1 (5 bases). V shed 3 bases and J shed 2 bases, with 8 bases lying between them. The CDR3 is 14 residues long. CDR3: CASSFLTGNQPQHF. The CDR3 coding sequence is TGTGCCAGCAGTTTTCTGACAGGCAATCAGCCCCAGCATTTT.

Only one count was recorded for this clonotype. The genes are TRBV6-2 or TRBV6-3 and TRBJ2-7; D possibly corresponds to TRBD1 (6 bases). V was cut by 6 bases and J by 4 bases, with 10 bases left in between. CDR1 is MNHEY and CDR2 is SVGEGT in the germline V gene. This CDR3 spans 12 amino acids. The CDR3 is CASSRGWYEQYF. The CDR3 DNA is TGTGCCAGCAGCAGGGGTTGGTACGAGCAGTACTTC.

This sequence joins TRBV20-1 and TRBJ2-3; 13 bases match TRBD2. The CDR3 runs to 14 residues. Germline CDR1 is DFQATT and CDR2 is SNEGSKA (reference sequence). V gave up 6 bases and J gave up 4 bases; unmatched junction bases: 4. The chain's CDR3 is CSARLAGGSDTQYF. The CDR3 DNA follows: TGCAGTGCAAGACTAGCGGGGGGCTCAGATACGCAGTATTTT.

Comment on this clonotype: A much larger clone lies one base from this, so it may be a read error. This rearrangement joins TRBV20-1 to TRBJ2-1; D is possibly TRBD1 (6 bases). Germline CDR1 DFQATT, CDR2 SNEGSKA (reference sequence). V was shortened by 8 bases and J by 0 bases, with 14 bases between the two germline ends. This CDR3 spans 14 amino acids. CDR3 nucleotides: TGCAGTACCACAGGGCGAAACTCCTACAATGAGCAGTTCTTC. Its protein product is CSTTGRNSYNEQFF.

This clonotype occurred many times. The rearrangement uses TRBV7-2 and TRBJ2-1, with a possible D match to TRBD1 (6 bases). The CDR3 is 15 residues long. The germline CDR1 and CDR2 sequences are SGHTA and FQGNSA. The V gene lost 5 bases and the J gene lost 8 bases, with 19 bases spanning the gap. CDR3 residues: CASSHNRVKVDEQFF. CDR3 bases: TGTGCCAGCAGCCATAACAGGGTAAAGGTAGATGAGCAGTTCTTC.

The chain links TRBV28 to TRBJ2-7; 14 bases fit TRBD2. Germline V gene sequence: CDR1 MDHEN, CDR2 SYDVKM. This CDR3 region has 19 residues. V trimming: 0 bases; J trimming: 6 bases; junction bases outside the gene matches: 13. DNA of the CDR3: TGTGCCAGCAGTTTATGCACTCCGGGACTAGCGGGAGAAGATTGCGAGCAGTACTTC. It is translated as CASSLCTPGLAGEDCEQYF.

In this sample, this clonotype turned up many times. The chain carries TRBV20-1 and TRBJ2-1; TRBD2 matches at 10 bases. The CDR3 length is 19 residues. Trimming cost V 4 bases and J 7 bases; bases outside gene matches: 22. Germline V gives CDR1 DFQATT, CDR2 SNEGSKA (reference sequence). The CDR3 bases are TGCAGTGCTATCGGGTGGAGCGGGGGGGCGATCGAAATTAAAAATGAGCAGTTCTTC. Its translation is CSAIGWSGGAIEIKNEQFF.

The rearrangement joins TRBV6-1 to TRBJ1-2; TRBD1 aligns across 9 bases. The germline gives CDR1 MNHNS, CDR2 SASEGT. This CDR3 comprises 16 residues. V dropped 5 bases and J dropped 4; count of bases not matched to a gene: 11. The CDR3 nucleotides read TGTGCCAGCAGTCCGGGACAGGGAGGGTCTATCTATGGCTACACCTTC. Amino acid sequence: CASSPGQGGSIYGYTF.